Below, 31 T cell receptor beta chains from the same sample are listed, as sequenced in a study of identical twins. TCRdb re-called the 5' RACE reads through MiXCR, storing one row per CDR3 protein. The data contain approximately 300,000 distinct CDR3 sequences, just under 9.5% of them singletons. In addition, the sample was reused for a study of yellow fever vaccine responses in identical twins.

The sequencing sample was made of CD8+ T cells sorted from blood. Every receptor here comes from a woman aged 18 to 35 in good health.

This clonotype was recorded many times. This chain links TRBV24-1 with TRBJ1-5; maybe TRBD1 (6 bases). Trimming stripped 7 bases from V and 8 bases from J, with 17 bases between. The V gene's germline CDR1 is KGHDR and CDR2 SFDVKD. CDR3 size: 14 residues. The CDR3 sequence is CATSERWGREPQHF. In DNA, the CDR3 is TGTGCCACCAGCGAGCGTTGGGGGCGTGAGCCCCAGCATTTT.

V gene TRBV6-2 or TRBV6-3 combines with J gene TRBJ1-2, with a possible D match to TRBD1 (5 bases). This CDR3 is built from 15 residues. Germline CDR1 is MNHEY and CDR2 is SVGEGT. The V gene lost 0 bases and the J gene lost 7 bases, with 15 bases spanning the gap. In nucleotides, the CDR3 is TGTGCCAGCAGTTACTCAACGGGGGAAATCGGTGGCTACACCTTC. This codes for CASSYSTGEIGGYTF.

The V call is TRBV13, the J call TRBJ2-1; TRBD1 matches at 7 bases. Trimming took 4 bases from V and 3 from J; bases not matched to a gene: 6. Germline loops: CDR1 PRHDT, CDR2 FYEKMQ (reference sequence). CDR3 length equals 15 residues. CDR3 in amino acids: CASSSRDRSYNEQFF. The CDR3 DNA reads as TGTGCCAGCAGCTCCCGGGACAGAAGCTACAATGAGCAGTTCTTC.

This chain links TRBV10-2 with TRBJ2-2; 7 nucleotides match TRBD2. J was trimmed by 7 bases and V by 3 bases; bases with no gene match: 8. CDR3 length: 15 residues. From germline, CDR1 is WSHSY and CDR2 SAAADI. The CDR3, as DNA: TGCGCCAGCAGTGATATTTTTAGCGGGCACGGGGAGCTGTTTTTT. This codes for CASSDIFSGHGELFF.

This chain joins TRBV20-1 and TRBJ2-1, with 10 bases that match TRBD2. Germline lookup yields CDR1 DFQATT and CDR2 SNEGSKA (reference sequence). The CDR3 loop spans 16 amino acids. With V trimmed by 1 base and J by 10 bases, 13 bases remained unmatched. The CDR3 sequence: CSARAPTSGPKGEQFF. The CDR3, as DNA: TGCAGTGCTAGAGCTCCGACTAGCGGGCCGAAGGGGGAGCAGTTCTTC.

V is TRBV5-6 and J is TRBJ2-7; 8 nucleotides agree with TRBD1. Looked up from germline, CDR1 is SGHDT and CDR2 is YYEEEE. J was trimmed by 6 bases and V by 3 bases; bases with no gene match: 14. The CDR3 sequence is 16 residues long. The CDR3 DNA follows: TGTGCCAGCAGCTCAAGTCCCGGGACAGGCTTTGGCGAGCAGTACTTC. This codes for CASSSSPGTGFGEQYF. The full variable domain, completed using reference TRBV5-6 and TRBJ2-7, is DAGVTQSPTHLIKTRGQQVTLRCSPKSGHDTVSWYQQALGQGPQFIFQYYEEEERQRGNFPDRFSGHQFPNYSSELNVNALLLGDSALYLCASSSSPGTGFGEQYFGPGTRLTVT.

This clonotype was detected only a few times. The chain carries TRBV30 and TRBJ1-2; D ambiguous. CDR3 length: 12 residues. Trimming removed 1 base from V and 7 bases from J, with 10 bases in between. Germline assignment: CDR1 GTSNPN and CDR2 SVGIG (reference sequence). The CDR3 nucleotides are TGTGCCTGGAGTGCGGGGTTCCCTGGCTACACCTTC. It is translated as CAWSAGFPGYTF. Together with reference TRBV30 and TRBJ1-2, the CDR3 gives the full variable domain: SQTIHQWPATLVQPVGSPLSLECTVEGTSNPNLYWYRQAAGRGLQLLFYSVGIGQISSEVPQNLSASRPQDRQFILSSKKLLLSDSGFYLCAWSAGFPGYTFGSGTRLTVV.

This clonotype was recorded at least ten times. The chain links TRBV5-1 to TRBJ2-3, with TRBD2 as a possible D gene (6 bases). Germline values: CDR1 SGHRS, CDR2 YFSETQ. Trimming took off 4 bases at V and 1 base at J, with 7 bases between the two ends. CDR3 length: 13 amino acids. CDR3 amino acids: CASSPGGTDTQYF. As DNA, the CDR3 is TGCGCCAGCAGCCCGGGGGGCACAGATACGCAGTATTTT.

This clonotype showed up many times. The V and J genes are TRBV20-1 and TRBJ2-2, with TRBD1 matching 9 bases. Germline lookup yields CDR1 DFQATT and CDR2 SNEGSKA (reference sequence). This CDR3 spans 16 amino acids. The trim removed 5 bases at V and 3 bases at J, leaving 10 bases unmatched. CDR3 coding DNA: TGCAGTGCTGGAAAACCGGGACAGGGCCACACCGGGGAGCTGTTTTTT. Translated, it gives CSAGKPGQGHTGELFF.

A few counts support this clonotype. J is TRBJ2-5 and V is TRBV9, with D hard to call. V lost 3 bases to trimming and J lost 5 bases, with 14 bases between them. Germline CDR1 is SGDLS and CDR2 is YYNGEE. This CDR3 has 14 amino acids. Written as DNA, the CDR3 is TGTGCCAGCAGCGCCCAAGACGGCCGGGAGACCCAGTACTTC. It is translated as CASSAQDGRETQYF.

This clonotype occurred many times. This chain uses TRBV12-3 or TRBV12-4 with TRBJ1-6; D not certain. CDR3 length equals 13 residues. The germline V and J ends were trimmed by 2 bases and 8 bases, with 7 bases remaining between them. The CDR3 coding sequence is TGTGCCAGCAGTTTAATGGGTTATTCACCCCTCCACTTT. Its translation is CASSLMGYSPLHF.

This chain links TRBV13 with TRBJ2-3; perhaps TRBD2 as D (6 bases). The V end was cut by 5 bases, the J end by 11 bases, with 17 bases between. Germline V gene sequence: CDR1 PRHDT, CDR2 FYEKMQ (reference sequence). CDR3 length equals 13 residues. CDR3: CASSPPSRGGQYF. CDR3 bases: TGTGCCAGCAGCCCCCCTTCCCGGGGAGGGCAGTATTTT.

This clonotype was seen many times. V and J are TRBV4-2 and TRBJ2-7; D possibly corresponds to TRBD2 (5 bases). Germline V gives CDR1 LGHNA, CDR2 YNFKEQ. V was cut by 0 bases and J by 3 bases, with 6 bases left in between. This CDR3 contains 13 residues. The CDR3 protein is CASSQESGYEQYF. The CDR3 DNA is TGTGCCAGCAGCCAAGAGAGCGGCTACGAGCAGTACTTC.

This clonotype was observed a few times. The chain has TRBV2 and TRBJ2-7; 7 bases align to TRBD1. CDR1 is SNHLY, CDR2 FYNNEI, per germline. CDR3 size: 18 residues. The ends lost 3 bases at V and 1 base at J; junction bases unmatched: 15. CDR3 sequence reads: CASSDPRVDRQRSYEQYF. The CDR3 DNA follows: TGTGCCAGCAGTGACCCAAGGGTGGACAGGCAACGATCCTACGAGCAGTACTTC.

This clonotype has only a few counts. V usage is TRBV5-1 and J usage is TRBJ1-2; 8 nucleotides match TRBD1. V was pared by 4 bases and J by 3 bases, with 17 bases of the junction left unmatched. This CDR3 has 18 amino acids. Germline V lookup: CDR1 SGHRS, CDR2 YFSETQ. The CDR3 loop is CASSTEVDRAILHYGYTF. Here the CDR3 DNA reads TGCGCCAGCAGCACCGAGGTGGACAGGGCAATACTCCACTATGGCTACACCTTC.

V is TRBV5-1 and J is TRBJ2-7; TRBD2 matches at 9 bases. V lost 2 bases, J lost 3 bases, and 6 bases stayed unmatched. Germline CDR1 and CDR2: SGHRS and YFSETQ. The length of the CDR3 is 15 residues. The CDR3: CASSFVAGDDYEQYF. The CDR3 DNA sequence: TGCGCCAGCAGCTTCGTAGCGGGGGATGACTACGAGCAGTACTTC.

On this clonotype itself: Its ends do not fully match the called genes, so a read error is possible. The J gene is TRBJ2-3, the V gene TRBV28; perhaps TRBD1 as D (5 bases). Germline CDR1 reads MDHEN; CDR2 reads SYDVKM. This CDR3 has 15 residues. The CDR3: CASSWGVEVTDMQYF. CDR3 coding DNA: TGTGCCAGCAGTTGGGGCGTAGAAGTCACAGATATGCAGTATTTT.

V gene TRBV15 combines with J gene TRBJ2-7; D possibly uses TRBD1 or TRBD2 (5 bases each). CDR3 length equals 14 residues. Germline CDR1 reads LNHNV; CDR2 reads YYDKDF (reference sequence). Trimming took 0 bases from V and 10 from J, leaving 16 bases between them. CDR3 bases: TGTGCCACCAGCAGAGATAGGACTCAGGGCGCTCAGTACTTC. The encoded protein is CATSRDRTQGAQYF.

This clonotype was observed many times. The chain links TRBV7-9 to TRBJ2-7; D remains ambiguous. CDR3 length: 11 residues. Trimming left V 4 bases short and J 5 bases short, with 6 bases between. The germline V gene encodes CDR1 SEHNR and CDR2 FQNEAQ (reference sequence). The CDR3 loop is CASSSADEQYF. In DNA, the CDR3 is TGTGCCAGCAGCTCCGCAGACGAGCAGTACTTC.

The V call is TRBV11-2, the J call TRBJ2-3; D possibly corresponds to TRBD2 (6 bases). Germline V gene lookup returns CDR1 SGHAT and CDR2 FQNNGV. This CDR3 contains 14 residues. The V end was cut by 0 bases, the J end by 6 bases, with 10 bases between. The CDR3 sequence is CASSLERGDDTQYF. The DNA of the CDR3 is TGTGCCAGCAGCTTAGAGCGGGGAGACGATACGCAGTATTTT. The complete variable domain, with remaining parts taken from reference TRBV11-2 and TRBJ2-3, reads EAGVAQSPRYKIIEKRQSVAFWCNPISGHATLYWYQQILGQGPKLLIQFQNNGVVDDSQLPKDRFSAERLKGVDSTLKIQPAKLEDSAVYLCASSLERGDDTQYFGPGTRLTVL.

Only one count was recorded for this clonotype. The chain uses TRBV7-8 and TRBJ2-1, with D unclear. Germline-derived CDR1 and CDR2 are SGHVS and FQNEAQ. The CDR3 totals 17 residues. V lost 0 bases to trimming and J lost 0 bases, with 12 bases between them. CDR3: CASSLALGSSSYNEQFF. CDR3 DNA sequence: TGTGCCAGCAGCTTAGCGTTAGGGTCAAGCTCCTACAATGAGCAGTTCTTC.

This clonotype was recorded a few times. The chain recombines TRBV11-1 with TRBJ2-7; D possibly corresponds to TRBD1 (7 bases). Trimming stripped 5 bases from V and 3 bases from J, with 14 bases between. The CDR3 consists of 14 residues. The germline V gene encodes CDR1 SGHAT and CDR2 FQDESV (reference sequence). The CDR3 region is CASSPRGRGYEQYF. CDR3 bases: TGTGCCAGCAGCCCGAGGGGGCGGGGCTACGAGCAGTACTTC.

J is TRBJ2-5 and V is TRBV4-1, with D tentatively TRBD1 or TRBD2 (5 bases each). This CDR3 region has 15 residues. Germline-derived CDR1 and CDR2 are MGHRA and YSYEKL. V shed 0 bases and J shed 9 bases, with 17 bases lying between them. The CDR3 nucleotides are TGCGCCAGCAGCCAAGACCCCGGGACCCCCCTGGCCCAGTACTTC. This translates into CASSQDPGTPLAQYF.

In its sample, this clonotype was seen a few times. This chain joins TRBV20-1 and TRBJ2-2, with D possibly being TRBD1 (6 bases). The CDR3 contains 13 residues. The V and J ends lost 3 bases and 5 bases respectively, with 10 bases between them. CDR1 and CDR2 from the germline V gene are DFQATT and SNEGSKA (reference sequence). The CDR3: CSARDSWTGELFF. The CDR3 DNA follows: TGCAGTGCTAGGGACAGTTGGACCGGGGAGCTGTTTTTT.

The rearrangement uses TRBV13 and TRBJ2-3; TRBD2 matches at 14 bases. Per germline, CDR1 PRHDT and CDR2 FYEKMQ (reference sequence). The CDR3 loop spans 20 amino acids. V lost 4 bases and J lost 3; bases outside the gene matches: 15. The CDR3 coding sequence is TGTGCCAGCAGCTCGTCTATGAGACTAGCGGGAGGGCCTGGAACAGATACGCAGTATTTT. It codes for CASSSSMRLAGGPGTDTQYF.

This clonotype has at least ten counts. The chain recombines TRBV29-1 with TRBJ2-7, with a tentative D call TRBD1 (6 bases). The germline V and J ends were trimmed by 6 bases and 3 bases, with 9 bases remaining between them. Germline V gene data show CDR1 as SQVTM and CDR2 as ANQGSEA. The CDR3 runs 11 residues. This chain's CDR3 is CSVQTGYEQYF. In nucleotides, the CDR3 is TGCAGCGTCCAGACAGGCTACGAGCAGTACTTC.

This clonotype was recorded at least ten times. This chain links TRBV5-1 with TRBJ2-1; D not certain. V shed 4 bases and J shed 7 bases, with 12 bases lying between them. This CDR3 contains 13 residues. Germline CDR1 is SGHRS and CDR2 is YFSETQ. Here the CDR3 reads CASSQRASNEQFF. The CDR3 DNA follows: TGCGCCAGCAGCCAGCGTGCTAGTAATGAGCAGTTCTTC.

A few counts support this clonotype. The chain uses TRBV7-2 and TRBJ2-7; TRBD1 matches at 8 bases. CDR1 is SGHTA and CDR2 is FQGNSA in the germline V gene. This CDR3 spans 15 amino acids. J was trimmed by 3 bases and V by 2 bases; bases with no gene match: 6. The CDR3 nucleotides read TGTGCCAGCAGCTTAATCGACAGGGGAGGCTACGAGCAGTACTTC. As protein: CASSLIDRGGYEQYF.

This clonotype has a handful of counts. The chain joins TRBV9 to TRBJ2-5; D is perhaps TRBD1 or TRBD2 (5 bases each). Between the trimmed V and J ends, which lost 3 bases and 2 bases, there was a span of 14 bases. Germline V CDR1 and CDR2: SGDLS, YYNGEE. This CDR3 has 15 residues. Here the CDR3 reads CASSGDPRRQETQYF. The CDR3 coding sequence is TGTGCCAGCAGCGGGGACCCCCGAAGACAAGAGACCCAGTACTTC.

In nucleotides, the CDR3 is TGCAGTGCTAGAGATCGACTAGCGGGAGAAACCGGGGAGCTGTTTTTT. It is translated as CSARDRLAGETGELFF. The chain links TRBV20-1 to TRBJ2-2, with 12 bases identical to TRBD2. Germline values: CDR1 DFQATT, CDR2 SNEGSKA (reference sequence). Trimming at V came to 0 bases and at J to 5 bases, leaving 4 bases not matched to a gene. This CDR3 contains 16 residues.

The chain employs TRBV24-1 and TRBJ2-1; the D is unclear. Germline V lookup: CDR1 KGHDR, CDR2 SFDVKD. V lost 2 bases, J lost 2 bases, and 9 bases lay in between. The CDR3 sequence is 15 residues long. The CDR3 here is CATSDSHGPYNEQFF. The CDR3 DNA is TGTGCCACCAGTGATTCCCACGGCCCCTACAATGAGCAGTTCTTC.